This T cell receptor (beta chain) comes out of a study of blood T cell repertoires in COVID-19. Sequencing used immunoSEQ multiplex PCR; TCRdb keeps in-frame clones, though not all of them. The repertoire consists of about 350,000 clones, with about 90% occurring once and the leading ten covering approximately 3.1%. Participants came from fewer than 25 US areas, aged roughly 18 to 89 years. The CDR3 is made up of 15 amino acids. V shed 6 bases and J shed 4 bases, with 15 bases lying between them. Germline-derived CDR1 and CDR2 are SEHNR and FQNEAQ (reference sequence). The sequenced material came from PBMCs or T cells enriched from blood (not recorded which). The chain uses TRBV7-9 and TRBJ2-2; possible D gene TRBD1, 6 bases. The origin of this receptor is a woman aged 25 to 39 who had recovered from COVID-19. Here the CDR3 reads CASRPAGAGTGELFF. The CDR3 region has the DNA TGTGCCAGCAGACCCGCAGGGGCGGGCACCGGGGAGCTGTTTTTT.